The 21 T cell receptor beta chains below come from one sample, sequenced in a study of OX40 agonist ivuxolimab in advanced cancers. Sequenced by immunoSEQ multiplex PCR; TCRdb stores in-frame clones only, minus some. This sample has some 86,000 clones, with 91% found just once. The material sequenced was CD4+ or CD8+ T cells sorted from blood, taken in a trial of the OX40 agonist ivuxolimab. Source of these receptors: an adult with an advanced solid tumor such as melanoma, head and neck, liver or kidney cancer.

CDR3 sequence (DNA): TGTGCCAGCAGCCTTCGCCGACAGGGGCGGGCCGGGGAGCTGTTTTTT. Its protein product is CASSLRRQGRAGELFF. J is TRBJ2-2 and V is TRBV7-6; 8 bases line up with TRBD1. CDR1 is SGHVS, CDR2 FNYEAQ, per germline. After removal of 5 bases from V and 6 bases from J, the junction contained 11 bases not matched to a gene. CDR3 size: 16 residues.

This chain uses TRBV11-3 with TRBJ2-1; weak D call: TRBD2 (5 bases). Germline V CDR1 and CDR2: SGHNT, YENEEA. The length of the CDR3 is 13 residues. Trimming stripped 6 bases from V and 8 bases from J, with 14 bases between. The chain's CDR3 is CASSLNWGDEQFF. For the CDR3, the DNA is TGTGCCAGCAGTCTAAACTGGGGAGATGAGCAGTTCTTC.

V usage is TRBV18 and J usage is TRBJ2-6; D is unresolved. Trimming cost V 7 bases and J 2 bases, with 12 bases left between them. In germline, CDR1 is KGHSH, CDR2 LQKENI. This CDR3 is 15 amino acids long. The CDR3 sequence is CASLKWAPGANVLTF. The CDR3 region has the DNA TGTGCCAGCTTAAAGTGGGCCCCTGGGGCCAACGTCCTGACTTTC. Full variable domain (outside the CDR3, taken from reference TRBV18 and TRBJ2-6): NAGVMQNPRHLVRRRGQEARLRCSPMKGHSHVYWYRQLPEEGLKFMVYLQKENIIDESGMPKERFSAEFPKEGPSILRIQQVVRGDSAAYFCASLKWAPGANVLTFGAGSRLTVL.

This clone was counted a single time. The chain links TRBV19 to TRBJ2-1; D is perhaps TRBD1 (6 bases). Germline V gene data show CDR1 as LNHDA and CDR2 as SQIVND (reference sequence). The length of the CDR3 is 18 residues. V lost 10 bases and J 4 bases, leaving 29 bases between the germline ends. The CDR3 DNA reads TGTGCCACCCTAGAGGGACACGTGAGGACCCTAGGATACAATGAGCAGTTCTTC. The encoded protein is CATLEGHVRTLGYNEQFF. Variable domain in full (rest from reference TRBV19 and TRBJ2-1): DGGITQSPKYLFRKEGQNVTLSCEQNLNHDAMYWYRQDPGQGLRLIYYSQIVNDFQKGDIAEGYSVSREKKESFPLTVTSAQKNPTAFYLCATLEGHVRTLGYNEQFFGPGTRLTVL.

V gene TRBV6-5 combines with J gene TRBJ1-2, with D possibly matching TRBD1 (6 bases). The ends were cut back, 0 bases at V and 8 bases at J, with 10 bases in the middle. CDR3 size: 13 residues. CDR1 is MNHEY and CDR2 is SVGAGI in the germline V gene. CDR3 bases: TGTGCCAGCAGTTACTCGATGGGGGGCGGCTACACCTTC. It is translated as CASSYSMGGGYTF.

The chain is built from TRBV6-1 and TRBJ2-7, with D possibly being TRBD1 or TRBD2 (5 bases each). The CDR3 loop spans 13 amino acids. Germline CDR1 MNHNS, CDR2 SASEGT. The V end was cut by 4 bases, the J end by 6 bases, with 13 bases between. CDR3 sequence (DNA): TGTGCCAGCAGTGGTCCGACCGGGGCCGAGCAGTACTTC. Its translation is CASSGPTGAEQYF.

The chain has TRBV10-1 and TRBJ2-3, with D perhaps matching TRBD2 (6 bases). Germline V gene sequence: CDR1 WNHNN, CDR2 SYGVQD (reference sequence). Trimming removed 8 bases from V and 3 bases from J, with 18 bases in between. The CDR3 consists of 15 residues. This CDR3 is CASDLEGGVTDTQYF. CDR3 sequence (DNA): TGCGCCAGCGATTTAGAGGGAGGAGTAACAGATACGCAGTATTTT.

The CDR3 nucleotides are TGTGCCTGGGGACTGGGCCGCCGGGCCCAGTACTTC. Translated, it gives CAWGLGRRAQYF. This chain connects TRBV30 to TRBJ2-5, with a tentative D call TRBD2 (5 bases). CDR1 GTSNPN and CDR2 SVGIG come from the germline V gene (reference sequence). This CDR3 contains 12 residues. V was cut by 5 bases and J by 9 bases, with 16 bases left in between.

The CDR3 here is CASSVNPGAHTDTQYF. CDR3 coding DNA: TGTGCCAGCAGCGTAAATCCAGGGGCCCACACAGATACGCAGTATTTT. The chain has TRBV9 and TRBJ2-3; possible D gene TRBD1, 6 bases. Germline loops: CDR1 SGDLS, CDR2 YYNGEE. With 1 base removed from V and 2 bases from J, the gap between germline ends came to 14 bases. This CDR3 comprises 16 residues.

The rearrangement joins TRBV2 to TRBJ2-7, with a tentative D call TRBD1 (6 bases). Trimming took 10 bases from V and 2 from J, leaving 12 bases between them. The germline gives CDR1 SNHLY, CDR2 FYNNEI. The CDR3 has 12 residues. The chain's CDR3 is CATSTGAYEQYF. In nucleotides, the CDR3 is TGTGCCACCTCGACAGGCGCCTACGAGCAGTACTTC.

The chain carries TRBV19 and TRBJ2-7, with 8 bases fitting TRBD1. The germline gives CDR1 LNHDA, CDR2 SQIVND (reference sequence). The length of the CDR3 is 14 residues. The J segment lost 3 bases and the V segment lost 3 bases, leaving 4 bases of the junction unmatched. Written as DNA, the CDR3 is TGTGCCAGTAGTATCCCAGGGGGCTTCTACGAGCAGTACTTC. This codes for CASSIPGGFYEQYF. The full variable domain, its missing parts supplied by reference TRBV19 and TRBJ2-7, is DGGITQSPKYLFRKEGQNVTLSCEQNLNHDAMYWYRQDPGQGLRLIYYSQIVNDFQKGDIAEGYSVSREKKESFPLTVTSAQKNPTAFYLCASSIPGGFYEQYFGPGTRLTVT.

J is TRBJ2-2 and V is TRBV19; 12 bases map to TRBD1. Trimming at V came to 5 bases and at J to 3 bases, leaving 7 bases not matched to a gene. Germline CDR1 reads LNHDA; CDR2 reads SQIVND (reference sequence). The CDR3 has 17 amino acids. The DNA for the CDR3 is TGTGCCAGTAGTCCCCGGGACAGGGGGCTCTACACCGGGGAGCTGTTTTTT. Its protein is CASSPRDRGLYTGELFF.

The chain has TRBV5-5 and TRBJ2-1, with D maybe TRBD2 (6 bases). Per germline, CDR1 SGHKS and CDR2 YYEKEE (reference sequence). V lost 0 bases, J lost 8 bases, and 15 bases lay in between. This CDR3 has 15 residues. In DNA, the CDR3 is TGTGCCAGCAGCTTGGCCTCGACTAGATCCGATGAGCAGTTCTTC. Protein: CASSLASTRSDEQFF.

This CDR3 reads CASSLSGRADTQYF. In DNA form, the CDR3 reads TGTGCCAGCAGCCTAAGCGGGAGGGCCGATACGCAGTATTTT. The rearrangement joins TRBV7-9 to TRBJ2-3; 10 positions agree with TRBD2. V gave up 5 bases and J gave up 6 bases; unmatched junction bases: 5. Germline CDR1 reads SEHNR; CDR2 reads FQNEAQ (reference sequence). The CDR3 covers 14 residues.

The chain carries TRBV6-1 and TRBJ2-2, with 8 bases fitting TRBD2. The length of the CDR3 is 14 residues. The V and J ends lost 8 bases and 1 base, in that order; junction bases with no gene match: 3. The V gene's germline CDR1 is MNHNS and CDR2 SASEGT. The CDR3 sequence is CASYSGGNTGELFF. CDR3 DNA sequence: TGTGCCAGCTACAGCGGGGGGAACACCGGGGAGCTGTTTTTT.

This chain uses TRBV29-1 with TRBJ2-1; TRBD2 matches 7 bases. CDR1 is SQVTM, CDR2 ANQGSEA, per germline. The CDR3 loop spans 15 amino acids. Trimming cost V 2 bases and J 4 bases; bases outside gene matches: 8. CDR3 in amino acids: CSVEPSLAPYNEQFF. DNA for the CDR3: TGCAGCGTTGAACCATCACTAGCGCCTTACAATGAGCAGTTCTTC.

J is TRBJ1-4 and V is TRBV18; no definite D call. Between the trimmed V and J ends, which lost 2 bases and 7 bases, there was a span of 14 bases. Germline CDR1 and CDR2: KGHSH and LQKENI. The CDR3 runs to 15 residues. CDR3 residues: CASSPNVPGGEKLFF. Here the CDR3 DNA reads TGTGCCAGCTCACCAAATGTGCCAGGCGGTGAAAAACTGTTTTTT.

V is TRBV6-1 and J is TRBJ1-4; D is ambiguous. Trimming pared 6 bases from V and 7 bases from J, leaving 6 bases between. CDR3 length: 11 amino acids. Germline V gives CDR1 MNHNS, CDR2 SASEGT. The DNA for the CDR3 is TGTGCCAGCAGAGGAAGTGAAAAACTGTTTTTT. Translated: CASRGSEKLFF.

This clone was counted a single time. This chain uses TRBV20-1 with TRBJ2-7; maybe TRBD1 (6 bases). The CDR3 totals 11 residues. The germline V and J ends were trimmed by 0 bases and 9 bases, with 9 bases remaining between them. Germline-derived CDR1 and CDR2 are DFQATT and SNEGSKA (reference sequence). The CDR3 is CSAREDSGQYF. The CDR3 coding sequence is TGCAGTGCTAGAGAGGACAGTGGGCAGTACTTC.

The chain joins TRBV7-2 to TRBJ1-5; D is unresolved. Per germline, CDR1 SGHTA and CDR2 FQGNSA. CDR3 length: 14 residues. V lost 1 base to trimming and J lost 5 bases, with 9 bases between them. The CDR3 region is CASSLVVGYQPQHF. DNA for the CDR3: TGTGCCAGCAGCTTAGTCGTTGGTTATCAGCCCCAGCATTTT.

The chain is built from TRBV19 and TRBJ1-1; 7 positions agree with TRBD1. CDR3 size: 14 residues. Germline V gene sequence: CDR1 LNHDA, CDR2 SQIVND (reference sequence). V lost 7 bases and J lost 5; bases outside the gene matches: 10. The CDR3: CASIETGFKTEAFF. CDR3 DNA sequence: TGTGCCAGTATCGAGACAGGGTTTAAGACTGAAGCTTTCTTT. The variable domain in full, with the rest retrieved from reference TRBV19 and TRBJ1-1, is DGGITQSPKYLFRKEGQNVTLSCEQNLNHDAMYWYRQDPGQGLRLIYYSQIVNDFQKGDIAEGYSVSREKKESFPLTVTSAQKNPTAFYLCASIETGFKTEAFFGQGTRLTVV.